This TCR beta chain came from a study of cytomegalovirus exposure and HLA in healthy donors. Researchers ran the PCR with 60 Vbeta and 13 Jbeta primers. Original processing notes: About 11 million of around 85 million unique TCR beta chains were shared, per a later count. Profiled with immunoSEQ multiplex PCR; TCRdb holds only in-frame clones, not every one. D and trimming come from the DNA, and the V and J calls and clone size come from that table. The top ten clones hold about a sixth of a sample with some 88,000 clones, roughly 70% of them seen once. In regard to this clone: Antigen specificity is unknown.

This CDR3 comprises 13 residues. Trimming removed 2 bases at V and 4 bases at J, with 9 bases between. Per the germline V gene, CDR1 is SGHRS and CDR2 is YFSETQ. Broader study findings: Within an earlier analysis, most TCR beta V segments proved productive either about 87% or about 30% of the time. Most sequenced TCRs were rare (though some public TCRs occurred in many donors). Among TCR beta chains of equal frequency, HLA-associated ones were more clonally expanded in a later analysis.

The chain is built from TRBV5-1 and TRBJ2-5, with D possibly matching TRBD1 (5 bases). This receptor was taken from a woman under 30 in good health and CMV-seropositive. Sequencing was done on a sample of PBMCs. CDR3 bases: TGCGCCAGCAGCTTTCAGGGTTCAGAGACCCAGTACTTC. Protein sequence: CASSFQGSETQYF.